This T cell receptor (beta chain) was sequenced during a study of blood T cell repertoires in COVID-19. The overall study: Acute and convalescent COVID-19 specimens originated in the United States, Italy and Spain.

Original processing methods: Estimation of nucleated cell counts relied on the amplification of reference gene primers. TCRdb keeps only in-frame clones here, not all; method: immunoSEQ multiplex PCR. That table supplies the V and J calls and clone size; D and trimming were determined from the DNA. The sample has 270,000 or so clones, around 92% seen once; the top ten hold 11%. Sequenced sample: peripheral blood. This receptor was taken from a woman aged 30 to 39 with COVID-19, enrolled during active disease.

The CDR3 protein is CASSSLHAGTGVRETQYF. The CDR3 DNA reads TGTGCCAGCAGCTCCCTCCACGCCGGGACAGGGGTGAGAGAGACCCAGTACTTC. The chain uses TRBV13 and TRBJ2-5, with TRBD1 matching 10 bases. The V gene's germline CDR1 is PRHDT and CDR2 FYEKMQ (reference sequence). With V trimmed by 4 bases and J by 4 bases, 15 bases remained unmatched. The CDR3 sequence is 18 residues long.